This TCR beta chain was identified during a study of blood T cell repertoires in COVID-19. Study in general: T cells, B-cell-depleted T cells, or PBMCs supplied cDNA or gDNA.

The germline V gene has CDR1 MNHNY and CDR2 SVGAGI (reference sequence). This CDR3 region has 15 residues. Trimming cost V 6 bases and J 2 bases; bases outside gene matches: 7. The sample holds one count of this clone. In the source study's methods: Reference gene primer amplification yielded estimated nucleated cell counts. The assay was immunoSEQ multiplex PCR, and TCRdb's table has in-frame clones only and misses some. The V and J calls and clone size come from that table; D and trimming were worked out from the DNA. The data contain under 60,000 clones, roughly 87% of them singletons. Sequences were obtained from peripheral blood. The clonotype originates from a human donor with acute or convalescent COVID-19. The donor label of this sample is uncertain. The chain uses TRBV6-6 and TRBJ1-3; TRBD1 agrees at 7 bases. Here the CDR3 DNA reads TGTGCCAGCAGCACCCCGACAGGGACTGGAAACACCATATATTTT. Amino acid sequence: CASSTPTGTGNTIYF.